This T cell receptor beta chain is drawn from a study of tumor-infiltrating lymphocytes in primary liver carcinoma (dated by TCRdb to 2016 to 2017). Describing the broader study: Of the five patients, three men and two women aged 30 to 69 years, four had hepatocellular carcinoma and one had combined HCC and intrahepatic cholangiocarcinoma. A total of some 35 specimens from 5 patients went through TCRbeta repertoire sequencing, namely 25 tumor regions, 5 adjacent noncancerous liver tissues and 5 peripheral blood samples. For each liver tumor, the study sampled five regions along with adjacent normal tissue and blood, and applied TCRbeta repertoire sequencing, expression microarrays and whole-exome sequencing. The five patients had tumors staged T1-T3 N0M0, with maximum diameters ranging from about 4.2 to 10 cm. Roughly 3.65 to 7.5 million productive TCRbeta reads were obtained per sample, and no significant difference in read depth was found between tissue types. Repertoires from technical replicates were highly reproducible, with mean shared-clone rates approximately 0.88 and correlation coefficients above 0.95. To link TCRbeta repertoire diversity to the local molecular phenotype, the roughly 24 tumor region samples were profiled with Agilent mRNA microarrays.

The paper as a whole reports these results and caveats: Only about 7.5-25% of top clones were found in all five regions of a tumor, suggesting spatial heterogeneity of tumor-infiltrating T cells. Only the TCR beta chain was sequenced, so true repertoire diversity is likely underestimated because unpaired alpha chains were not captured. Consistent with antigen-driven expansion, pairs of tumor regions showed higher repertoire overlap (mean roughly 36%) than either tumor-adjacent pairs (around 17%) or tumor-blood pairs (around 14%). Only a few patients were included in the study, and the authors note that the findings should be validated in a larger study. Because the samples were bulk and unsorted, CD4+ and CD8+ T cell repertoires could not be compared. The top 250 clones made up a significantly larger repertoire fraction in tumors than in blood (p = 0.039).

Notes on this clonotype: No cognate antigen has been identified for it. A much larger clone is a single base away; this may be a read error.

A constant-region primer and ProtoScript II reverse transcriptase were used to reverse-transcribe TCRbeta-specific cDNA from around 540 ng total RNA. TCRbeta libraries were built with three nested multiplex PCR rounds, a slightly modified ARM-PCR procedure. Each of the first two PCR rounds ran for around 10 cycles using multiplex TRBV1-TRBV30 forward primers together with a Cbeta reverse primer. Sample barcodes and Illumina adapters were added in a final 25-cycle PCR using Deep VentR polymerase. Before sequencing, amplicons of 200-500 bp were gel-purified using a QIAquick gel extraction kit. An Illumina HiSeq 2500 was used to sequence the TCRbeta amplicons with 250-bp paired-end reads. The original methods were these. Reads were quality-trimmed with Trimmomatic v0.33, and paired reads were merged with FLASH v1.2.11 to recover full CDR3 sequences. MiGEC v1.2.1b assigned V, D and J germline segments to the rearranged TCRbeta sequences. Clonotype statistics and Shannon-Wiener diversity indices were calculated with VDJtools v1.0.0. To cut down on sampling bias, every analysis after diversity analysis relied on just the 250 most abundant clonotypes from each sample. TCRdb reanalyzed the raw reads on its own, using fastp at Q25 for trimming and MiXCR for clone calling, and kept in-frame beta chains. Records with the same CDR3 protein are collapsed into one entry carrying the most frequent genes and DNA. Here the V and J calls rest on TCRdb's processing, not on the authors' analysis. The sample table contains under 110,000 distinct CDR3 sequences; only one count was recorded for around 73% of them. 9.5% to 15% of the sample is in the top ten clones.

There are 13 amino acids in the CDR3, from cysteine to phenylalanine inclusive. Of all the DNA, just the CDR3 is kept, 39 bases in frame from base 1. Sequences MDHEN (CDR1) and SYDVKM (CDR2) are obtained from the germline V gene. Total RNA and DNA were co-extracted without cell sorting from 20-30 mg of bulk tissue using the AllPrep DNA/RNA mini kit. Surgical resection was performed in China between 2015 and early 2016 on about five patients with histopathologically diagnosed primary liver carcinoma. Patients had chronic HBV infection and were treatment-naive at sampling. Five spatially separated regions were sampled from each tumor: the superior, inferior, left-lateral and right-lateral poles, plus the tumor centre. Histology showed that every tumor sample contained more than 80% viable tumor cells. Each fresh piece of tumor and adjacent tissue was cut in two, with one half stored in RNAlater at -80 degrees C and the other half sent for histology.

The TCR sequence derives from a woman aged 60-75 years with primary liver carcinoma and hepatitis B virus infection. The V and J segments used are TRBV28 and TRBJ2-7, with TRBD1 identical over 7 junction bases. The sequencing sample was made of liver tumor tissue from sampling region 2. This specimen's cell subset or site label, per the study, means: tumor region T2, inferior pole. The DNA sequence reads TGTGCCAGCAGTTTGAGGGGGCCCTACGTGCAGTACTTC. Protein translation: CASSLRGPYVQYF.